What follows is one TCR beta chain and its context. The data were taken from a study of blood T cell repertoires in COVID-19. Per the original data handling: It was from reference gene primer amplification that nucleated cell counts were estimated. Assay used: immunoSEQ multiplex PCR; TCRdb lists only in-frame clones, some missing. V, J and clone size derive from that table, while D and trimming were established from the DNA sequence. The data hold more than 95,000 clones, with approximately 87% observed a single time. V gave up 4 bases and J gave up 2 bases, with 13 bases separating them. CDR3 length: 15 residues. CDR1 is SGHAT and CDR2 is FQNNGV in the germline V gene.

The sample was peripheral blood. This sequence originates from a man between 50 and 59 years old with acute or convalescent COVID-19. This chain joins TRBV11-2 and TRBJ2-3; possible D gene TRBD2, 6 bases. The CDR3 loop is CASSSYSGSTDTQYF. In DNA, the CDR3 is TGTGCCAGCAGCTCATATAGCGGATCCACAGATACGCAGTATTTT. Full variable domain (missing parts from reference TRBV11-2 and TRBJ2-3): EAGVAQSPRYKIIEKRQSVAFWCNPISGHATLYWYQQILGQGPKLLIQFQNNGVVDDSQLPKDRFSAERLKGVDSTLKIQPAKLEDSAVYLCASSSYSGSTDTQYFGPGTRLTVL.